This is a list of T cell receptor beta chains from one sample in a study of long-term antiretroviral therapy in people with HIV. The table came from immunoSEQ multiplex PCR; TCRdb's copy has only in-frame clones and leaves some out. Seen here are 25,000 to 35,000 clones, approximately 94% observed once, and the top ten hold less than 3%. The sample here was unsorted PBMCs, taken just over 7.3 years after starting antiretroviral therapy. These receptor sequences come from a man in his fifties or sixties with HIV. CDR3s include the opening cysteine and the closing phenylalanine or tryptophan. The order of the fields is V gene, D gene, CDR3 length, J gene, clone size, CDR3 DNA, CDR3 protein. D genes are given only for firm matches. Clone sizes are given selectively: once, few, many, or a class where the clone is expanded.

>TRBV27|NA|16|TRBJ2-6|NA
TGTGCCAGCAGTTCCATAGGTCTCTCTGGGGCCAACGTCCTGACTTTC
CASSSIGLSGANVLTF
>TRBV5-6|NA|12|TRBJ2-3|once
TGTGCCAGCAGCCCGGGAGTGAGTACGCAGTATTTT
CASSPGVSTQYF
>TRBV28|NA|12|TRBJ2-7|NA
TGTGCCAGCAATGGCAACTCCTACGAGCAGTACTTC
CASNGNSYEQYF
>TRBV10-3|NA|13|TRBJ1-4|NA
TGTGCCATCAGTGAACGGGCTAATGAAAAACTGTTTTTT
CAISERANEKLFF
>TRBV10-3|TRBD1|17|TRBJ2-1|once
TGTGCCATCAGCCCCCTTTGGGGGACAGTCTCCTACAATGAGCAGTTCTTC
CAISPLWGTVSYNEQFF
>TRBV19|NA|14|TRBJ2-1|NA
TGTGCCAGTAGTATAGATCCAGGGAAGGATGAGCAGTTCTTC
CASSIDPGKDEQFF
>TRBV18|NA|14|TRBJ2-1|once
TGTGCCAGCTCACCTATGGTACAAAACAATGAGCAGTTCTTC
CASSPMVQNNEQFF
>TRBV10-3|NA|13|TRBJ1-1|NA
TGTGCCATCAGCGAGACAAGAAACACTGAAGCTTTCTTT
CAISETRNTEAFF
>TRBV4-3|TRBD2|16|TRBJ2-3|NA
TGCGCCAGCAGCCAAGATAGCGGGGTATACACAGATACGCAGTATTTT
CASSQDSGVYTDTQYF
>TRBV9|NA|13|TRBJ2-7|NA
TGTGCCAGCAGCGTAATCCCCAGCTACGAGCAGTACTTC
CASSVIPSYEQYF
>TRBV5-1|TRBD1|14|TRBJ1-1|NA
TGCGCCAGCAGCTTGCCAGGGGGCCAGACTGAAGCTTTCTTT
CASSLPGGQTEAFF
>TRBV9|NA|15|TRBJ2-3|NA
TGTGCCAGCAGCCCCCGGGACCAAAGCACAGATACGCAGTATTTT
CASSPRDQSTDTQYF
>TRBV2|TRBD1|14|TRBJ1-5|NA
TGTGCCAGCAGCGGACAGGGGGCACGACAGCCCCAGCATTTT
CASSGQGARQPQHF
>TRBV15|NA|14|TRBJ1-3|NA
TGTGCCACCAGCAGAGCGGTCTCTGGAAACACCATATATTTT
CATSRAVSGNTIYF
>TRBV11-3|TRBD1|15|TRBJ2-7|NA
TGTGCCAGCAGCTCATCCGACAGGGGGCATGGCGAGCAGTACTTC
CASSSSDRGHGEQYF
>TRBV9|NA|14|TRBJ2-7|once
TGTGCCAGCAGCGTAGGTCTCAGCTCCTACGAGCAGTACTTC
CASSVGLSSYEQYF
>TRBV27|TRBD1|13|TRBJ1-1|NA
TGTGCCAGCAGTTGGGACAGGAGGACTGAAGCTTTCTTT
CASSWDRRTEAFF
>TRBV6-5|TRBD1|13|TRBJ2-7|NA
TGTGCCAGCAGTTCAGGGACAGGGGGCGAGCAGTACTTC
CASSSGTGGEQYF
>TRBV5-6|NA|17|TRBJ1-5|NA
TGTGCCAGCAGCTTGATGTCTAACCAGGGTAGCAATCAGCCCCAGCATTTT
CASSLMSNQGSNQPQHF
>TRBV14|NA|13|TRBJ1-1|NA
TGTGCCAGCAGCCAAGGGTCTAGGACTGAAGCTTTCTTT
CASSQGSRTEAFF
>TRBV4-3|NA|14|TRBJ1-5|NA
TGCGCCAGCAGCCCCGGGACAAACAATCAGCCCCAGCATTTT
CASSPGTNNQPQHF
>TRBV30|NA|13|TRBJ2-6|NA
TGTGCCTGGAGTGGGGTAGGGGCCAACGTCCTGACTTTC
CAWSGVGANVLTF
>TRBV7-2|NA|13|TRBJ1-5|NA
TGTGCCAGCAGCTTAAATAGCAATCAGCCCCAGCATTTT
CASSLNSNQPQHF
>TRBV5-1|TRBD1|16|TRBJ2-7|NA
TGCGCCAGCAGCTTCGGCGGGACAGGGGCCTTCTACGAGCAGTACTTC
CASSFGGTGAFYEQYF
>TRBV25-1|NA|15|TRBJ2-3|once
TGTGCCAGCAGTGACTCGGGGCGGTCCTCGGATACGCAGTATTTT
CASSDSGRSSDTQYF
>TRBV28|NA|12|TRBJ1-5|NA
TGTGCCAGCGGAGGGGGCAATCAGCCCCAGCATTTT
CASGGGNQPQHF
>TRBV6-1|NA|14|TRBJ2-2|NA
TGTGCCAGCGGAAACAGGCAGAACACCGGGGAGCTGTTTTTT
CASGNRQNTGELFF
>TRBV2|NA|16|TRBJ2-6|NA
TGTGCCAGCAGGTTGTCGACGGCTTCTGGGGCCAACGTCCTGACTTTC
CASRLSTASGANVLTF
>TRBV5-6|TRBD1|14|TRBJ1-2|NA
TGTGCCAGCAGCTTCCGGGACAGGAAGGGAGGCTACACCTTC
CASSFRDRKGGYTF
>TRBV10-3|NA|15|TRBJ2-3|NA
TGTGCCATCAGACCGGGCGGGCTCGGCACAGATACGCAGTATTTT
CAIRPGGLGTDTQYF
>TRBV4-3|NA|17|TRBJ2-3|NA
TGCGCCAGCAGCCAAGATTTTGGGGGGGCTGACTTTAATACGCAGTATTTT
CASSQDFGGADFNTQYF
>TRBV5-6|TRBD2|16|TRBJ2-3|NA
TGTGCCAGCAGCTCAAGAGGGCGGGGGGTGCAGGATACGCAGTATTTT
CASSSRGRGVQDTQYF
>TRBV2|NA|14|TRBJ2-3|NA
TGTGCCAGCAGTGAAGGGCGATACACAGATACGCAGTATTTT
CASSEGRYTDTQYF
>TRBV27|NA|11|TRBJ2-3|once
TGTGCCAGCAGTTTGGGAGATACGCAGTATTTT
CASSLGDTQYF
>TRBV11-2|NA|15|TRBJ2-2|NA
TGTGCCAGCAGCTTTCGACAGGCGCACACCGGGGAGCTGTTTTTT
CASSFRQAHTGELFF
>TRBV19|NA|10|TRBJ1-5|NA
TGTGCCAGTAATTTGCAGCCCCAGCATTTT
CASNLQPQHF
>TRBV7-2|TRBD1|16|TRBJ2-1|NA
TGTGCCAGCAGCTTAGTGGGGACAGGGACAAACAATGAGCAGTTCTTC
CASSLVGTGTNNEQFF
>TRBV6-5|NA|13|TRBJ1-1|NA
TGTGCCAGCAGCAAGGAGGGACATCTGTGGGCTTTCTTT
CASSKEGHLWAFF
>TRBV6-5|NA|14|TRBJ1-1|NA
TGTGCCAGCAGTTACCGGGGGCGCGGTAGTGAAGCTTTCTTT
CASSYRGRGSEAFF
>TRBV20-1|NA|10|TRBJ2-1|NA
TGCAGTGCCTCGGCGGACGCGCAGTTCTTC
CSASADAQFF
>TRBV9|TRBD1|15|TRBJ1-1|NA
TGTGCCAGCAGCGGGGGACAGGGTCTGAACACTGAAGCTTTCTTT
CASSGGQGLNTEAFF
>TRBV29-1|TRBD1|13|TRBJ1-3|NA
TGCAGCGCGGGCAGGGGGCCTGGAAACACCATATATTTT
CSAGRGPGNTIYF
>TRBV4-1|NA|16|TRBJ2-7|NA
TGCGCCAGCAGCCAAGATCTCGCAGGCGCTACCTACGAGCAGTACTTC
CASSQDLAGATYEQYF
>TRBV7-2|NA|16|TRBJ2-7|NA
TGTGCCAGCAGCTTAGCGTCAGGGTTAAGCTCCTACGAGCAGTACTTC
CASSLASGLSSYEQYF
>TRBV2|NA|13|TRBJ1-5|NA
TGTGCCAGCAGCGTCGATTCGACTCAGCCCCAGCATTTT
CASSVDSTQPQHF